Below, 27 T cell receptor beta chains from the same sample are listed, as sequenced in a study of blood T cell repertoires in COVID-19. The repertoire was sequenced with immunoSEQ multiplex PCR; TCRdb's copy has only in-frame clones and lacks some. The sample consists of roughly 340,000 clones, around 89% of them appearing once. The sample was peripheral blood. The source of these receptors is a young woman with COVID-19, enrolled during active disease.

This chain joins TRBV5-1 and TRBJ2-1, with 7 bases identical to TRBD2. The CDR3 runs to 15 residues. V shed 4 bases and J 5 bases; nucleotides not matched to a gene: 9. Germline-derived CDR1 and CDR2 are SGHRS and YFSETQ. In DNA form, the CDR3 reads TGCGCCAGCAGCAGGAATAGCGGGTTGGACAATGAGCAGTTCTTC. Its translation is CASSRNSGLDNEQFF.

This rearrangement joins TRBV5-1 to TRBJ2-2; a weak D match, TRBD2 (5 bases). Germline CDR1 SGHRS, CDR2 YFSETQ. Trimming removed 0 bases from V and 2 bases from J, with 8 bases in between. The CDR3 runs 15 residues. CDR3 nucleotide sequence: TGCGCCAGCAGCTTGGGTCCTAGCAACACCGGGGAGCTGTTTTTT. Encoded protein: CASSLGPSNTGELFF.

The V and J genes are TRBV28 and TRBJ2-7; possibly TRBD2 for D (7 bases). Deletions cut 6 bases from V and 0 bases from J, with 15 bases between. The CDR3 contains 15 residues. In germline, CDR1 is MDHEN, CDR2 SYDVKM. The DNA for the CDR3 is TGTGCCAGCAGCACCGCGGGGGCGAGCTCCTACGAGCAGTACTTC. Residues: CASSTAGASSYEQYF.

The rearrangement links TRBV28 to TRBJ2-7; perhaps TRBD2 as D (6 bases). The CDR3 is 14 amino acids. Germline-derived CDR1 and CDR2 are MDHEN and SYDVKM. The germline V and J ends were trimmed by 7 bases and 2 bases, with 15 bases remaining between them. The DNA of the CDR3 is TGTGCCAGCACCCCGGGACTGATTACCTACGAGCAGTACTTC. The encoded protein is CASTPGLITYEQYF.

A remark on this clone: Different DNA sequences within this sample yield the same CDR3. The genes are TRBV10-1 and TRBJ2-5, with TRBD2 matching over 11 bases. The CDR3 contains 15 residues. Germline CDR1 reads WNHNN; CDR2 reads SYGVQD (reference sequence). With V trimmed by 4 bases and J by 2 bases, 3 bases remained unmatched. The DNA for the CDR3 is TGCGCCAGCAGTGCCGGGACTAGCGGACAAGAGACCCAGTACTTC. Protein product: CASSAGTSGQETQYF.

The rearrangement links TRBV2 to TRBJ2-7; 7 bases line up with TRBD2. Germline assignment: CDR1 SNHLY and CDR2 FYNNEI. Trimming at V came to 6 bases and at J to 0 bases, leaving 8 bases not matched to a gene. This CDR3 spans 15 amino acids. CDR3 sequence (DNA): TGTGCCAGCAGGAGAGAGCGGGGTACCTCCTACGAGCAGTACTTC. Protein sequence: CASRRERGTSYEQYF.

The chain couples TRBV13 to TRBJ2-1; D perhaps matches TRBD2 (5 bases). Germline V gives CDR1 PRHDT, CDR2 FYEKMQ (reference sequence). The CDR3 consists of 18 residues. Trimming cost V 5 bases and J 3 bases, with 23 bases left between them. CDR3 residues: CASSKSGFGPGIYNEQFF. The CDR3 DNA reads TGTGCCAGCAGCAAATCAGGTTTCGGCCCGGGAATCTACAATGAGCAGTTCTTC.

The chain couples TRBV29-1 to TRBJ2-5; TRBD2 matches at 14 bases. V was pared by 4 bases and J by 1 base, with 2 bases of the junction left unmatched. The CDR3 consists of 15 residues. In germline, CDR1 is SQVTM, CDR2 ANQGSEA. CDR3 in amino acids: CSVVGLAGGQETQYF. Written as DNA, the CDR3 is TGCAGCGTTGTCGGACTAGCGGGGGGCCAAGAGACCCAGTACTTC.

This sequence joins TRBV7-6 and TRBJ2-3; TRBD2 aligns across 14 bases. With 4 bases clipped from V and 1 base from J, the junction kept 4 bases outside the gene matches. CDR1 is SGHVS and CDR2 is FNYEAQ in the germline V gene. This CDR3 has 17 amino acids. The CDR3 spells CASSSRLAGGGTDTQYF. The CDR3 bases are TGTGCCAGCAGCTCGAGACTAGCGGGAGGGGGCACAGATACGCAGTATTTT.

The genes are TRBV5-1 and TRBJ2-3, with 13 bases lining up with TRBD2. V lost 5 bases to trimming and J lost 2 bases; unmatched junction nucleotides: 11. The germline V gene has CDR1 SGHRS and CDR2 YFSETQ. The length of the CDR3 is 18 residues. CDR3 amino acids: CASSRTGLAGPTTDTQYF. In DNA form, the CDR3 reads TGCGCCAGCAGTAGAACGGGACTAGCGGGACCTACCACAGATACGCAGTATTTT.

The chain recombines TRBV12-5 with TRBJ2-1; 8 bases align to TRBD1. The CDR3 is 15 amino acids. The V gene end was trimmed by 6 bases and the J gene end by 1 base; junction bases not matched to a gene: 5. The germline CDR1 and CDR2 sequences are LGHNT and FRNRAP. The chain's CDR3 is CASGRGQGSYNEQFF. The CDR3 DNA reads as TGTGCTAGTGGCCGCGGACAGGGATCCTACAATGAGCAGTTCTTC.

The chain recombines TRBV5-4 with TRBJ2-7; 8 bases match TRBD1. Germline CDR1 and CDR2: SGHNT and YYREEE (reference sequence). V shed 2 bases, J shed 4 bases, and the junction held 2 bases outside the gene matches. The CDR3 has 13 amino acids. The CDR3 spells CASSFTGGYEQYV. Here the CDR3 DNA reads TGTGCCAGCAGCTTTACAGGGGGATACGAGCAGTACGTC.

The V and J genes are TRBV3-1 (or the pseudogene TRBV3-2) and TRBJ2-5, with D unresolved. Deletions cut 4 bases from V and 2 bases from J, with 11 bases between. The CDR3 is 14 residues long. From germline, CDR1 is LGHDT and CDR2 YNNKEL (reference sequence). The CDR3 region has the DNA TGTGCCAGCAGCCCCACTCGACTGCAAGAGACCCAGTACTTC. It specifies CASSPTRLQETQYF.

J is TRBJ2-7 and V is TRBV5-4; TRBD1 agrees at 7 bases. The junction had 7 bases not matched to a gene; V was cut back by 5 bases and J by 5 bases. The CDR3 covers 13 residues. CDR1 is SGHNT, CDR2 YYREEE, per germline (reference sequence). CDR3 protein: CASRLTGSDEQYF. The CDR3 DNA reads TGTGCCAGCAGGTTGACAGGGTCGGACGAGCAGTACTTC.

The V call is TRBV11-2, the J call TRBJ2-7, with TRBD1 identical over 9 bases. Germline lookup yields CDR1 SGHAT and CDR2 FQNNGV. CDR3 length: 15 amino acids. The V and J ends lost 4 bases and 5 bases, in that order; junction bases with no gene match: 9. This chain's CDR3 is CASSSLRTGVHEQYV. The CDR3 DNA sequence: TGTGCCAGCAGCTCCCTCCGGACAGGGGTTCACGAGCAGTACGTC.

The rearrangement joins TRBV6-2 or TRBV6-3 to TRBJ2-7, with a possible D match to TRBD1 (5 bases). Germline V lookup: CDR1 MNHEY, CDR2 SVGEGT. The CDR3 covers 14 residues. Trimming pared 2 bases from V and 0 bases from J, leaving 8 bases between. The CDR3 bases are TGTGCCAGCAGTTACCCAGGGCACTCCTACGAGCAGTACTTC. It translates to CASSYPGHSYEQYF.

This clone was picked up one time. CDR3 nucleotide sequence: TGTGCCAGCAGTGAAGAGAGGGTTCAGCCCCAGCATTTT. Its translation: CASSEERVQPQHF. The gene calls are TRBV6-1 and TRBJ1-5; D unresolved. This CDR3 has 13 residues. Deletions cut 1 base from V and 6 bases from J, with 7 bases between. Germline CDR1 MNHNS, CDR2 SASEGT.

The rearrangement joins TRBV28 to TRBJ2-5; TRBD2 matches at 7 bases. The CDR3 runs to 12 residues. Germline lookup yields CDR1 MDHEN and CDR2 SYDVKM. The J segment lost 9 bases and the V segment lost 5 bases, leaving 6 bases of the junction unmatched. CDR3 bases: TGTGCCAGCAGTAAATCGAGCGGGGCCCAGTACTTC. It encodes CASSKSSGAQYF.

This chain links TRBV19 with TRBJ2-1, with 8 nucleotides matching TRBD1. The V segment lost 7 bases and the J segment 9 bases; nucleotides outside the gene matches: 8. Per germline, CDR1 LNHDA and CDR2 SQIVND (reference sequence). This CDR3 is 13 amino acids long. The CDR3 loop is CASKSGGLGEQFF. The CDR3 coding sequence is TGTGCCAGTAAGTCAGGGGGCTTGGGTGAGCAGTTCTTC.

This clone came up once. The genes are TRBV19 and TRBJ1-2; D gene unclear. The CDR3 length is 14 residues. From germline, CDR1 is LNHDA and CDR2 SQIVND (reference sequence). With 5 bases removed from V and 8 bases from J, the gap between germline ends came to 18 bases. The CDR3 reads CASSPPVPRGGYTF. CDR3 nucleotide sequence: TGTGCCAGTAGTCCTCCTGTCCCTCGCGGGGGCTACACCTTC.

The V and J genes are TRBV5-1 and TRBJ1-4; 8 nucleotides line up with TRBD1. From germline, CDR1 is SGHRS and CDR2 YFSETQ. CDR3 length equals 14 residues. V was clipped by 7 bases and J by 3 bases; unmatched bases: 5. CDR3 nucleotide sequence: TGCGCCAGCGCCCCGGGACAGGCTAATGAAAAACTGTTTTTT. Translating gives CASAPGQANEKLFF.

The chain couples TRBV4-1 to TRBJ2-4; no clear D. Trimming cost V 1 base and J 3 bases, with 13 bases left between them. This CDR3 has 16 residues. Germline V gene sequence: CDR1 MGHRA, CDR2 YSYEKL. CDR3 in DNA: TGCGCCAGCAGCCAAGGGTCCGTAGGAGTCAAAAACATTCAGTACTTC. Its protein product is CASSQGSVGVKNIQYF.

This chain uses TRBV5-8 with TRBJ1-2, with TRBD1 matching over 7 bases. The J segment lost 3 bases and the V segment lost 4 bases, leaving 9 bases of the junction unmatched. Germline-derived CDR1 and CDR2 are SGHTS and YDEGEE. There are 15 residues in the CDR3. The chain's CDR3 is CASSVGQLEDYGYTF. The CDR3 nucleotides read TGTGCCAGCAGCGTGGGACAGCTTGAAGACTATGGCTACACCTTC.

The rearrangement uses TRBV19 and TRBJ2-6, with D unresolved. CDR1 is LNHDA, CDR2 SQIVND, per germline (reference sequence). The CDR3 is 16 amino acids. V lost 7 bases and J lost 3, with 16 bases in between. The CDR3 region is CASTLGRVNGANVLTF. CDR3 DNA sequence: TGTGCCAGTACCCTGGGTCGGGTTAATGGGGCCAACGTCCTGACTTTC.

V and J are TRBV20-1 and TRBJ2-5; TRBD2 aligns across 12 bases. The CDR3 sequence is 16 residues long. Germline loops: CDR1 DFQATT, CDR2 SNEGSKA (reference sequence). With V trimmed by 3 bases and J by 4 bases, 9 bases remained unmatched. CDR3 residues: CSASLPSGRAVETQYF. CDR3 coding DNA: TGCAGTGCTAGTTTGCCTAGCGGGAGGGCCGTAGAGACCCAGTACTTC.

V gene TRBV6-2 or TRBV6-3 combines with J gene TRBJ2-7; D gene unclear. Germline loops: CDR1 MNHEY, CDR2 SVGEGT. CDR3 length: 16 residues. V was cut by 0 bases and J by 6 bases, with 18 bases left in between. The CDR3 nucleotides read TGTGCCAGCAGTTACTCGAGACGGAATCTCTGGAGCGAGCAGTACTTC. The encoded protein is CASSYSRRNLWSEQYF.

This sequence joins TRBV30 and TRBJ2-5; 13 nucleotides agree with TRBD2. The V gene's germline CDR1 is GTSNPN and CDR2 SVGIG (reference sequence). This CDR3 contains 18 residues. The ends lost 2 bases at V and 5 bases at J; junction bases unmatched: 14. The CDR3 coding sequence is TGTGCCTGGAGTCTGAATGGAGGGACTAGCGGGACGGGGGAGACCCAGTACTTC. It is translated as CAWSLNGGTSGTGETQYF. Combining the CDR3 with reference TRBV30 and TRBJ2-5 gives the whole variable domain SQTIHQWPATLVQPVGSPLSLECTVEGTSNPNLYWYRQAAGRGLQLLFYSVGIGQISSEVPQNLSASRPQDRQFILSSKKLLLSDSGFYLCAWSLNGGTSGTGETQYFGPGTRLLVL.